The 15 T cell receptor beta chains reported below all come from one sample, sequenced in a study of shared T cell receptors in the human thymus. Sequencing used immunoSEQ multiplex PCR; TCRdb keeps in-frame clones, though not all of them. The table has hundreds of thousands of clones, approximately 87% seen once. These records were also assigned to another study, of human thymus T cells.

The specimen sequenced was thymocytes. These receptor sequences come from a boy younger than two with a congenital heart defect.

The CDR3 protein is CASSPDRPYGYTF. As DNA, the CDR3 is TGCGCCAGCAGTCCCGACAGGCCCTATGGCTACACCTTC. V and J are TRBV5-1 and TRBJ1-2; perhaps TRBD1 as D (6 bases). Between the trimmed V and J ends, which lost 5 bases and 4 bases, there was a span of 12 bases. This CDR3 is built from 13 residues. CDR1 and CDR2 from the germline V gene are SGHRS and YFSETQ. Complete variable domain (other parts from reference TRBV5-1 and TRBJ1-2): KAGVTQTPRYLIKTRGQQVTLSCSPISGHRSVSWYQQTPGQGLQFLFEYFSETQRNKGNFPGRFSGRQFSNSRSEMNVSTLELGDSALYLCASSPDRPYGYTFGSGTRLTVV.

CDR3 region: CASSPRGREGETQYF. CDR3 bases: TGTGCCAGCAGTCCTAGGGGGCGGGAGGGAGAGACCCAGTACTTC. The chain is built from TRBV28 and TRBJ2-5, with 9 bases matching TRBD2. The CDR3 runs to 15 residues. V dropped 5 bases and J dropped 4; count of bases not matched to a gene: 8. Germline V gene data show CDR1 as MDHEN and CDR2 as SYDVKM.

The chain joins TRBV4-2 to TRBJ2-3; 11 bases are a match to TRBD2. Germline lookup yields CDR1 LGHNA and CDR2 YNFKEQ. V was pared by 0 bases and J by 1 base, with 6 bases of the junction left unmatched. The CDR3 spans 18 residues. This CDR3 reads CASSQDTASGGCTDTQYF. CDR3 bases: TGTGCCAGCAGCCAAGATACGGCTAGCGGGGGGTGCACAGATACGCAGTATTTT.

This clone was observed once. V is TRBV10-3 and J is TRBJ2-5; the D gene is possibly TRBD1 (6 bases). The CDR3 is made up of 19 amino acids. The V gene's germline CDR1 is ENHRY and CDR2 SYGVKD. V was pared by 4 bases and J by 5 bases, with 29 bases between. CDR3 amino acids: CAISAPPRTGSQSPETQYF. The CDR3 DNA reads TGTGCCATCAGTGCACCACCACGAACAGGGTCCCAAAGCCCCGAGACCCAGTACTTC.

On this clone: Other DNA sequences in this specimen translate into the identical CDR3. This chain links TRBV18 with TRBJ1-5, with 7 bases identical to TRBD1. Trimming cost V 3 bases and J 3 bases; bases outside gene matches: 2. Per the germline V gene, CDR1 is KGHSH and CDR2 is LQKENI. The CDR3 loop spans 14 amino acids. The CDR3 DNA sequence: TGTGCCAGCTCACCGACAGGGAACAATCAGCCCCAGCATTTT. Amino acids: CASSPTGNNQPQHF.

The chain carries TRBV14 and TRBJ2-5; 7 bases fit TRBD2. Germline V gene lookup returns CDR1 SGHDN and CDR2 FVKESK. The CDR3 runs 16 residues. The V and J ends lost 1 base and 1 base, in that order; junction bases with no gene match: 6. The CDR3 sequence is CASSQVSSGLQETQYF. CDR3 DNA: TGTGCCAGCAGCCAAGTGTCTAGCGGCCTCCAAGAGACCCAGTACTTC.

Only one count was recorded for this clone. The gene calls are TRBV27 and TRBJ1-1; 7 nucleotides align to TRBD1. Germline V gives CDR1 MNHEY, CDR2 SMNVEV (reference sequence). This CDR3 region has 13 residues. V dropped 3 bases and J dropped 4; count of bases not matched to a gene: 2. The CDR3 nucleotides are TGTGCCAGCAGTTTGGGACAGAGCACTGAAGCTTTCTTT. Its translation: CASSLGQSTEAFF.

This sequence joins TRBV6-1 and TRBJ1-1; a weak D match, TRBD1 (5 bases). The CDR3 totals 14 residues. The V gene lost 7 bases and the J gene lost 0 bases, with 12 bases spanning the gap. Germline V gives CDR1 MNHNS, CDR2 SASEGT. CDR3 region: CASTFGHMNTEAFF. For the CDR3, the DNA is TGTGCCAGCACCTTCGGACACATGAACACTGAAGCTTTCTTT.

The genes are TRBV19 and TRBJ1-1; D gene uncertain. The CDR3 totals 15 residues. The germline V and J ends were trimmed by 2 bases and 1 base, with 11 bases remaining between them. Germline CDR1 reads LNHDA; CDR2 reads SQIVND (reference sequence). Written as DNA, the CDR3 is TGTGCCAGTAGTATAAGTATCAGGAAGAACACTGAAGCTTTCTTT. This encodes CASSISIRKNTEAFF.

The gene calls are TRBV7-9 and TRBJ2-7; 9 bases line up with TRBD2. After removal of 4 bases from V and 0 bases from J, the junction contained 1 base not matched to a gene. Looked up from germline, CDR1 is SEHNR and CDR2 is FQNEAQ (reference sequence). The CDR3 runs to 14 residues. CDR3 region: CASSSTSGSYEQYF. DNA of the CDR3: TGTGCCAGCAGCTCGACTAGCGGCTCCTACGAGCAGTACTTC.

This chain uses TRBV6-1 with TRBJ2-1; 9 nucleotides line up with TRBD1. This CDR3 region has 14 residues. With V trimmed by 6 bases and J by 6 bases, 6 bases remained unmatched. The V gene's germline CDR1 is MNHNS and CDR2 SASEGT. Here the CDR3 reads CASRPGQGRNEQFF. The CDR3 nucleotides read TGTGCCAGCAGGCCGGGACAGGGACGCAATGAGCAGTTCTTC.

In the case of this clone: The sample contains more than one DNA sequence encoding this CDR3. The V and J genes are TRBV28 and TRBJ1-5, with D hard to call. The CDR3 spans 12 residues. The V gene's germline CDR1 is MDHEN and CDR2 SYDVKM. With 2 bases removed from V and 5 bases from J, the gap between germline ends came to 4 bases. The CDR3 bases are TGTGCCAGCAGTTTACGGGATCAGCCCCAGCATTTT. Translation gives CASSLRDQPQHF.

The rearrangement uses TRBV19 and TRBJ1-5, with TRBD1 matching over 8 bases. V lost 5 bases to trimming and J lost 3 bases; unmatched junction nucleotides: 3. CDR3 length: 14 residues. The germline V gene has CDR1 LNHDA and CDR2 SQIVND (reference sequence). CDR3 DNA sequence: TGTGCCAGTAGTCTGGGACAGGACAATCAGCCCCAGCATTTT. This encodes CASSLGQDNQPQHF.

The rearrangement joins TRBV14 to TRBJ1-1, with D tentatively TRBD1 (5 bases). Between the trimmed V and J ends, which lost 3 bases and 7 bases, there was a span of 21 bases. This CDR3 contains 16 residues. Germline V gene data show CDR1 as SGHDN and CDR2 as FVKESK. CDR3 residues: CASSQRTRGGVIEAFF. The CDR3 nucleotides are TGTGCCAGCAGCCAGAGGACCCGGGGCGGGGTAATTGAAGCTTTCTTT.

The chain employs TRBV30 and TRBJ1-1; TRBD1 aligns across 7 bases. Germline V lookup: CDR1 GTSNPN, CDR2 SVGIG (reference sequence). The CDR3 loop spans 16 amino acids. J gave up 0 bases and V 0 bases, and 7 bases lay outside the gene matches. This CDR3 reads CAWSVPGQLLNTEAFF. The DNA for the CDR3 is TGTGCCTGGAGTGTCCCGGGACAGCTTTTGAACACTGAAGCTTTCTTT.